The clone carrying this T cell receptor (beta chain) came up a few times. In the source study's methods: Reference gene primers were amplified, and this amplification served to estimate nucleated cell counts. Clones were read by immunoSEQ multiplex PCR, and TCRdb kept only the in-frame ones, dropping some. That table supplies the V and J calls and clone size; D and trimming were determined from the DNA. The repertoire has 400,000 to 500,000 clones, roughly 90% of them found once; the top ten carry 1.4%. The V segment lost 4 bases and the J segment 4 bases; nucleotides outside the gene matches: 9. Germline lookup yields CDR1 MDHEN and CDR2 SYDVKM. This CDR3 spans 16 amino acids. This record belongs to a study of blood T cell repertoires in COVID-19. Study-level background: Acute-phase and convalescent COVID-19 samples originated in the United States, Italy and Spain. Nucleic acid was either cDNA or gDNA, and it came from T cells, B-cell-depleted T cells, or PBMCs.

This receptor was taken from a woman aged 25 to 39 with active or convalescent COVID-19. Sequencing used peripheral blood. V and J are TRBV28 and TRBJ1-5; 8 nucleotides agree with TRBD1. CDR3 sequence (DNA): TGTGCCAGCAGTTCCGCCCCCCGACAGGGGAATCAGCCCCAGCATTTT. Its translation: CASSSAPRQGNQPQHF. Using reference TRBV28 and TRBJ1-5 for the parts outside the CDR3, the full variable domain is DVKVTQSSRYLVKRTGEKVFLECVQDMDHENMFWYRQDPGLGLRLIYFSYDVKMKEKGDIPEGYSVSREKKERFSLILESASTNQTSMYLCASSSAPRQGNQPQHFGDGTRLSIL.